Listed below are T cell receptor beta chains from one sample, sequenced in a study of blood T cell repertoires in COVID-19. Generated by immunoSEQ multiplex PCR, the TCRdb table keeps only in-frame clones and is missing some. The table records over 600,000 clones, around 89% of them present only once. The sample comprised peripheral blood. The receptor source for this set is a young woman with acute or convalescent COVID-19. CDR3s include the opening cysteine and the closing phenylalanine or tryptophan. The D gene is left open where the match is weak. The size of a clone is reported for some rows only, either as once, few or many, or as a class for expanded clones.

J gene	V gene	clone size	D gene	CDR3 DNA	CDR3 protein
TRBJ1-6	TRBV19	-	-	TGTGCCAGTAGCCAGAGACCCCGGCCGGGAAATTCACCCCTCCACTTT	CASSQRPRPGNSPLHF
TRBJ1-1	TRBV3-1/TRBV3-2	once	TRBD1	TGTGCCAGCAGCCAAGCACCTATGACAGGGATGGACACTGAAGCTTTCTTT	CASSQAPMTGMDTEAFF
TRBJ1-2	TRBV19	-	-	TGTGCCAGTACCGGGGTGGGGGGAAACTATGGCTACACCTTC	CASTGVGGNYGYTF
TRBJ2-3	TRBV6-5	-	TRBD2	TGTGCCAGCAGATCCGGGACTAACACAGATACGCAGTATTTT	CASRSGTNTDTQYF
TRBJ2-2	TRBV6-1	-	-	TGTGCCAGCAGTGAAATGGCGGGTAGTACCGGGGAGCTGTTTTTT	CASSEMAGSTGELFF
TRBJ1-1	TRBV18	-	-	TGTGCCAGCTCATTCGGACAGACCGACACTGAAGCTTTCTTT	CASSFGQTDTEAFF
TRBJ1-1	TRBV11-2	-	TRBD1	TGTGCCAGCAGCACTTGGGGACAGGGAGTAGCTTTCTTT	CASSTWGQGVAFF
TRBJ2-5	TRBV5-1	-	TRBD2	TGCGCCAGCAGCTTGGACGGCGGGGGGGCTTGGGAGACCCAGTACTTC	CASSLDGGGAWETQYF
TRBJ1-1	TRBV11-2	once	-	TGTGCCAGCAGCAAATTAAACACTGAAGCTTTCTTT	CASSKLNTEAFF
TRBJ2-7	TRBV11-2	-	-	TGTGCCAGCAGGCCATGGGGGAGGGGGTACGAGCAGTACTTC	CASRPWGRGYEQYF
TRBJ2-7	TRBV29-1	-	TRBD2	TGCAGCCCCCGGGGGGACTCCTACGAGCAGTACTTC	CSPRGDSYEQYF
TRBJ1-5	TRBV30	-	TRBD1	TGTGCCTGGAGTGTACCCCGGACAGGGAGTGATCAGCCCCAGCATTTT	CAWSVPRTGSDQPQHF
TRBJ2-1	TRBV9	-	TRBD1	TGTGCCAGCAGCGGACCGGGACAGGGTAAAAAGTTCTTC	CASSGPGQGKKFF
TRBJ2-3	TRBV7-2	-	TRBD2	TGTGCCAGCAGCCCGACTAGCGGGGGACCGCAGTATTTT	CASSPTSGGPQYF
TRBJ2-3	TRBV7-9	-	-	TGTGCCAGCAGCTTAGGGGGCAGGGAACGGGATACGCAGTATTTT	CASSLGGRERDTQYF
TRBJ1-5	TRBV7-2	once	TRBD1	TGTGCCAGCAGCTTAGCAGGGGGCGGGCCCCAGCATTTT	CASSLAGGGPQHF
TRBJ1-5	TRBV27	-	-	TGTGCCAGCAGTTTTGGGGGGGAGGGTCAGCCCCAGCATTTT	CASSFGGEGQPQHF
TRBJ2-7	TRBV19	-	-	TGTGCCACCCCTGGGCCCCAGAGACCCAAAAACTACGAGCAGTACTTC	CATPGPQRPKNYEQYF
TRBJ1-2	TRBV24-1	-	-	TGTGCCACCAGTGATTCGAATCCCGGGTATGGCTACACCTTC	CATSDSNPGYGYTF
TRBJ2-5	TRBV3-1/TRBV3-2	-	-	TGTGCCAGCAGCCAAACCCTTGGGCAGGTCGGGTACTTC	CASSQTLGQVGYF
TRBJ1-5	TRBV9	-	-	TGTGCCAGCAGCCGACACCTGGTCAATCAGCCCCAGCATTTT	CASSRHLVNQPQHF
TRBJ2-3	TRBV4-1	-	-	TGCGCCAGCAGCCAAGGGGGCCTGGGGGACTTGCTTAGCACAGATACGCAGTATTTT	CASSQGGLGDLLSTDTQYF
TRBJ2-2	TRBV6-4	once	-	TGTGCCAGCAGTCCGGGGAACACCGGGGAGCTGTTTTTT	CASSPGNTGELFF
TRBJ2-1	TRBV5-1	-	TRBD1	TGCGCCAGCTCCAAGGGGGACAGGGCCTACAATGAGCAGTTCTTC	CASSKGDRAYNEQFF
TRBJ1-2	TRBV5-6	-	-	TGTGCCAGCAGCCCTCTTGACAGAACCAACTATGGCTACACCTTC	CASSPLDRTNYGYTF
TRBJ1-2	TRBV6-4	-	-	TGTGCCAGCAGCTACACAGGGTCAGATGGCTACACCTTC	CASSYTGSDGYTF
TRBJ1-2	TRBV2	-	TRBD1	TGTGCCAGCTTCGCGGACAGGGCGCACTATGGCTACACCTTC	CASFADRAHYGYTF
TRBJ2-1	TRBV24-1	-	TRBD2	TGTGCCACCCGTGATAGCGGGGGGGGGTACAATGAGCAGTTCTTC	CATRDSGGGYNEQFF
TRBJ1-5	TRBV6-5	-	TRBD1	TGTGCCAGCTCCCCGGACAGGGGCTATCAGCCCCAGCATTTT	CASSPDRGYQPQHF
TRBJ2-1	TRBV13	-	TRBD2	TGTGCCAGCAGCTTAGGCCGGAGGCTAGCGGGGGGGAGGGCGAATGAGCAGTTCTTC	CASSLGRRLAGGRANEQFF
TRBJ2-7	TRBV30	-	TRBD2	TGTGCCTGGAGCCAGACCGGGACTAGCGGGACCTACGAGCAGTACTTC	CAWSQTGTSGTYEQYF
TRBJ2-5	TRBV5-4	-	TRBD1	TGTGCCAGCAGTTCCGGGACAGGAGTGGAGACCCAGTACTTC	CASSSGTGVETQYF
TRBJ1-2	TRBV19	-	-	TGTGCCAGTAGAAGAGGGGACAAAACTAACTATGGCTACACCTTC	CASRRGDKTNYGYTF
TRBJ2-1	TRBV7-2	-	-	TGTGCCAGCAGCTATAGCTCCTACAATGAGCAGTTCTTC	CASSYSSYNEQFF
TRBJ1-1	TRBV4-1	-	TRBD1	TGCGCCAGCAGCCAGGAGGACAGGGGTCACACTGAAGCTTTCTTT	CASSQEDRGHTEAFF
TRBJ1-2	TRBV11-2	-	TRBD1	TGTGCCAGCAGCACCTGGGGGACAGGGTCCTATGGCTACACCTTC	CASSTWGTGSYGYTF
TRBJ2-3	TRBV27	-	TRBD2	TGTGCCAGCAGTTGGCTAGCGGGGAAGGATACGCAGTATTTT	CASSWLAGKDTQYF
TRBJ2-7	TRBV7-2	-	-	TGTGCCAGCAGCTTACTCGGGGAGGCCGAGCAGTACTTC	CASSLLGEAEQYF
TRBJ1-2	TRBV27	-	-	TGTGCCAGCAGTTTAAGCGGAGCTGGCTACACCTTC	CASSLSGAGYTF
TRBJ1-1	TRBV12-3/TRBV12-4	-	-	TGTGCCAGCAGTTTGGGGAGGTTCACTGAAGCTTTCTTT	CASSLGRFTEAFF
TRBJ2-3	TRBV11-2	once	TRBD1	TGTGCCAGCAGCTATCGGGACAGGGCAGATACGCAGTATTTT	CASSYRDRADTQYF
TRBJ1-1	TRBV29-1	-	-	TGCAGCGTTGAATGGAGTGCTGAAGCTTTCTTT	CSVEWSAEAFF
TRBJ2-2	TRBV25-1	-	-	TGTGCCAGCCGGTGGGGGGAGTCCGGGGAGCTGTTTTTT	CASRWGESGELFF
TRBJ1-5	TRBV4-2	-	TRBD1	TGTGCCAGCAGCCTTCTGACGGGACAGGCAGATCAGCCCCAGCATTTT	CASSLLTGQADQPQHF
TRBJ2-4	TRBV4-1	-	TRBD2	TGCGCCAGCAGCCACCGGGGGGGACTAGCCAAAAACATTCAGTACTTC	CASSHRGGLAKNIQYF
TRBJ2-3	TRBV6-5	-	TRBD2	TGTGCCAGCAGTACAGGACTAGCTATAACAGATACGCAGTATTTT	CASSTGLAITDTQYF
TRBJ1-6	TRBV9	few	-	TGTGCCAGCAGCGTAGAGCAGGGTCATTCACCCCTCCACTTT	CASSVEQGHSPLHF
TRBJ1-4	TRBV6-6	-	-	TGTGCCAGCAGTTACCCCCCGGGTCGGGATGAAAAACTGTTTTTT	CASSYPPGRDEKLFF
TRBJ2-7	TRBV4-1	-	-	TGCGCCAGCAGCCAAGGCTCCAGTGCCTCCTACGAGCAGTACTTC	CASSQGSSASYEQYF
TRBJ2-3	TRBV6-6	-	TRBD2	TGTGCCAGCAGTCCCGGGGGACTAGCAACAGATACGCAGTATTTT	CASSPGGLATDTQYF
TRBJ2-7	TRBV18	few	TRBD1	TGTGCCAGCTCACCAGGGACAGAGTCTGAGCAGTACTTC	CASSPGTESEQYF
TRBJ1-5	TRBV2	-	-	TGTGCCAGCGGGGATCCCGGGGGAAATCAGCCCCAGCATTTT	CASGDPGGNQPQHF
TRBJ1-1	TRBV7-9	-	-	TGTGCCAGCAGCCAGGGGTCGGCAATTGAAGCTTTCTTT	CASSQGSAIEAFF
TRBJ2-1	TRBV19	-	TRBD2	TGTGCCAGTAGTATTTTCCTAGCGGGGTCTTATGAGCAGTTCTTC	CASSIFLAGSYEQFF